The present entry profiles one T cell receptor (beta chain) with its context. Antigen specificity is unknown. Every patient relapsed after autologous stem cell transplantation, and brentuximab vedotin exposure varied. The study purified CD4+ T cells from thawed PBMCs using magnetic negative selection. Patients had relapsed/refractory classical Hodgkin lymphoma with complete response, partial response or progressive disease as best response. The repertoire was sequenced with immunoSEQ multiplex PCR; TCRdb's copy has only in-frame clones and lacks some. The table shows approximately 9,800 clones, with 74% occurring only once. The data were taken from a study of PD-1 blockade in classical Hodgkin lymphoma. Whole-study findings and limits: Baseline diversity resembling that of newly diagnosed patients was seen in complete responders. Only CD4+ TCR diversity, not CD8+, had risen significantly by C4D1. Reports described newly diagnosed patients as having lower baseline TCR diversity than healthy donors.

This CDR3 spans 13 amino acids. With 5 bases removed from V and 7 bases from J, the gap between germline ends came to 12 bases. Germline V CDR1 and CDR2: SGHNT, YYREEE (reference sequence). The specimen comprised CD4+ T cells from blood, sampled at baseline. The chain is built from TRBV5-4 and TRBJ1-4; tentative D call: TRBD1 (6 bases). This sequence originates from a human donor with classical Hodgkin lymphoma. The CDR3 DNA sequence: TGTGCCAGCAGGGGGGCTGGTGGTGAAAAACTGTTTTTT. This translates into CASRGAGGEKLFF.